Below, 16 T cell receptor beta chains from the same sample are listed, as sequenced in a study of CD8+CD57+ T cells in acquired aplastic anemia. Only patients with CD8+CD57+ cell expansion on flow cytometry were chosen for sequencing. According to the study, genomic DNA was the template for TCR beta VDJ and CDR3 profiling. TCRdb re-called the reads with MiXCR, one entry per CDR3 protein. The data contain 450,000 to 600,000 distinct CDR3 sequences, around 30% of them singletons. The sample comprised sorted CD4+, CD8+, or CD8+CD57+ T cells (not recorded which) from PBMCs. These receptors were taken from a human donor with aplastic anemia.

The V gene is TRBV10-3, the J gene TRBJ1-1; possible D gene TRBD1, 5 bases. V lost 6 bases and J lost 1, with 15 bases in between. This CDR3 has 15 amino acids. Germline assignment: CDR1 ENHRY and CDR2 SYGVKD. The DNA for the CDR3 is TGTGCCATCAGGGTCATGGGGACGACGAACACTGAAGCTTTCTTT. Translation: CAIRVMGTTNTEAFF.

This clonotype showed up just a few times. The chain has TRBV20-1 and TRBJ1-5, with D tentatively TRBD1 (6 bases). The CDR3 extends over 13 amino acids. Trimming removed 3 bases from V and 4 bases from J, with 10 bases in between. Germline V gene data show CDR1 as DFQATT and CDR2 as SNEGSKA (reference sequence). This CDR3 reads CSASTGLNQPQHF. Here the CDR3 DNA reads TGCAGTGCTAGTACAGGGCTTAATCAGCCCCAGCATTTT.

This clonotype has ten or more counts. CDR3 coding DNA: TGCAGCGTAACGACAGGGAACCCATACAATGAGCAGTTCTTC. Amino acids: CSVTTGNPYNEQFF. The rearrangement joins TRBV29-1 to TRBJ2-1, with TRBD1 matching over 7 bases. The CDR3 spans 14 residues. CDR1 and CDR2 (germline): SQVTM, ANQGSEA. The V gene end was trimmed by 6 bases and the J gene end by 4 bases; junction bases not matched to a gene: 9.

The chain combines TRBV6-1 with TRBJ1-6, with no clear D. The CDR3 totals 11 residues. The ends were cut back, 2 bases at V and 10 bases at J, with 3 bases in the middle. From germline, CDR1 is MNHNS and CDR2 SASEGT. In nucleotides, the CDR3 is TGTGCCAGCAGTGAATTCTCACCCCTCCACTTT. Protein: CASSEFSPLHF.

The V call is TRBV3-1, the J call TRBJ1-2; 7 bases align to TRBD1. V dropped 1 base and J dropped 8; count of bases not matched to a gene: 10. This CDR3 has 15 residues. Germline V CDR1 and CDR2: LGHDT, YNNKEL (reference sequence). The CDR3 nucleotides are TGTGCCAGCAGCCAAGGTACAGGGGCGAGTTGGGGCTACACCTTC. Its protein is CASSQGTGASWGYTF. Supplemented by reference TRBV3-1 and TRBJ1-2, the full variable domain reads DTAVSQTPKYLVTQMGNDKSIKCEQNLGHDTMYWYKQDSKKFLKIMFSYNNKELIINETVPNRFSPKSPDKAHLNLHINSLELGDSAVYFCASSQGTGASWGYTFGSGTRLTVV.

The chain joins TRBV5-1 to TRBJ1-5, with D possibly matching TRBD1 (5 bases). The V and J ends lost 5 bases and 2 bases respectively, with 17 bases between them. Germline V gives CDR1 SGHRS, CDR2 YFSETQ. The CDR3 sequence is 16 residues long. The CDR3 nucleotides read TGCGCCAGCAGTCCAGCGGGGGGGGATGGCAATCAGCCCCAGCATTTT. Protein product: CASSPAGGDGNQPQHF.

This clonotype occurred a few times. The rearrangement joins TRBV9 to TRBJ2-2, with D possibly TRBD2 on 5 matching bases. V was trimmed by 0 bases and J by 1 base, leaving 10 bases between them. Germline V CDR1 and CDR2: SGDLS, YYNGEE. The CDR3 has 16 amino acids. As DNA, the CDR3 is TGTGCCAGCAGCGTAGATCAAGCGGAGAACACCGGGGAGCTGTTTTTT. It specifies CASSVDQAENTGELFF. Variable domain in full (rest from reference TRBV9 and TRBJ2-2): DSGVTQTPKHLITATGQRVTLRCSPRSGDLSVYWYQQSLDQGLQFLIQYYNGEERAKGNILERFSAQQFPDLHSELNLSSLELGDSALYFCASSVDQAENTGELFFGEGSRLTVL.

J is TRBJ1-5 and V is TRBV25-1, with D perhaps TRBD1 (5 bases). The ends were cut back, 6 bases at V and 3 bases at J, with 15 bases in the middle. Germline CDR1 reads MGHDK; CDR2 reads SYGVNS. The CDR3 totals 15 residues. Here the CDR3 reads CASSLLPGTNQPQHF. DNA of the CDR3: TGTGCCAGCAGCCTCCTGCCAGGGACCAATCAGCCCCAGCATTTT.

This clonotype was detected ten times or more. The V and J genes are TRBV20-1 and TRBJ1-2, with D uncertain. Between the trimmed V and J ends, which lost 0 bases and 4 bases, there was a span of 6 bases. Germline V gene lookup returns CDR1 DFQATT and CDR2 SNEGSKA (reference sequence). This CDR3 has 12 amino acids. The CDR3 region has the DNA TGCAGTGCTAGAGAATCTAGCTATGGCTACACCTTC. Amino acid sequence: CSARESSYGYTF.

The table lists this clonotype with many counts. The rearrangement uses TRBV7-3 and TRBJ2-3; D gene unclear. The germline V gene has CDR1 SGHTA and CDR2 FQGTGA. CDR3 size: 14 residues. V shed 3 bases and J shed 0 bases, with 7 bases lying between them. CDR3 nucleotide sequence: TGTGCCAGCAGCTTTGGTGGGAGCACAGATACGCAGTATTTT. This sequence encodes CASSFGGSTDTQYF.

V usage is TRBV25-1 and J usage is TRBJ2-7; 11 bases agree with TRBD1. The CDR3 is made up of 13 amino acids. Germline V gene sequence: CDR1 MGHDK, CDR2 SYGVNS. The junction had 5 bases not matched to a gene; V was cut back by 8 bases and J by 5 bases. CDR3 coding DNA: TGTGCCAGCGTTGGACAGGGGGCCCACGAGCAGTACTTC. This encodes CASVGQGAHEQYF.

The gene calls are TRBV11-1 and TRBJ2-7, with 9 bases lining up with TRBD2. V lost 5 bases and J lost 5; bases outside the gene matches: 7. The CDR3 totals 14 residues. Germline CDR1 is SGHAT and CDR2 is FQDESV (reference sequence). CDR3 sequence: CASSRRGGDDEQYF. The CDR3 coding sequence is TGTGCCAGCAGCCGGCGGGGGGGAGACGACGAGCAGTACTTC.

This clonotype was seen ten or more times. This chain connects TRBV2 to TRBJ2-3, with no clear D. This CDR3 has 12 residues. V was cut by 3 bases and J by 4 bases, with 5 bases left in between. Germline V gene lookup returns CDR1 SNHLY and CDR2 FYNNEI. CDR3 sequence: CASSDRADTQYF. The CDR3 nucleotides are TGTGCCAGCAGTGATCGGGCAGATACGCAGTATTTT.

This clonotype was seen more than once but under ten times. The chain uses TRBV20-1 and TRBJ1-1; TRBD1 is a possible D gene (5 bases). Trimming took off 0 bases at V and 10 bases at J, with 6 bases between the two ends. Germline CDR1 and CDR2: DFQATT and SNEGSKA (reference sequence). The CDR3 is made up of 10 amino acids. The CDR3 bases are TGCAGTGCTAGAGATGACAGAGCTTTCTTT. Its protein is CSARDDRAFF.

The chain recombines TRBV6-2 or TRBV6-3 with TRBJ1-1, with D hard to call. CDR3 length: 14 residues. Trimming shortened V by 5 bases and J by 3 bases, and 13 bases separated the two germline ends. CDR1 and CDR2 (germline): MNHEY, SVGEGT. The CDR3 protein is CASSVIDRDTEAFF. The CDR3 DNA reads TGTGCCAGCAGTGTTATCGACCGAGACACTGAAGCTTTCTTT.

This clonotype has more than one count but fewer than ten. The genes are TRBV7-2 and TRBJ2-5; 7 bases align to TRBD1. Germline CDR1 is SGHTA and CDR2 is FQGNSA. The J segment lost 5 bases and the V segment lost 0 bases, leaving 3 bases of the junction unmatched. CDR3 length equals 14 residues. Here the CDR3 reads CASSLAGGLETQYF. CDR3 bases: TGTGCCAGCAGCTTAGCAGGGGGCCTGGAGACCCAGTACTTC.